Following are 27 T cell receptor beta chains from one sample sequenced in a study of cytomegalovirus exposure and HLA in healthy donors. The PCR contained 60 Vbeta and 13 Jbeta primers. Assay used: immunoSEQ multiplex PCR; TCRdb lists only in-frame clones, some missing. The table records tens of thousands of clones, about two thirds of them present only once. Input material: PBMCs. Receptors were obtained from a woman aged 40 to 50 in good health and CMV-seropositive.

This rearrangement joins TRBV4-2 to TRBJ1-3; no reliable D call. V dropped 0 bases and J dropped 0 bases, with 3 bases sitting between them. The germline gives CDR1 LGHNA, CDR2 YNFKEQ. CDR3 length equals 14 residues. The CDR3 coding sequence is TGTGCCAGCAGCCAAGATATCTCTGGAAACACCATATATTTT. This translates into CASSQDISGNTIYF.

The V and J genes are TRBV7-9 and TRBJ1-1, with a possible D match to TRBD1 (5 bases). V lost 5 bases, J lost 0 bases, and 10 bases lay in between. Germline V gives CDR1 SEHNR, CDR2 FQNEAQ (reference sequence). CDR3 length: 14 amino acids. CDR3 sequence (DNA): TGTGCCAGCAGCCCCAGGGCTATGAACACTGAAGCTTTCTTT. Translated: CASSPRAMNTEAFF.

The chain joins TRBV2 to TRBJ1-2; D remains unclear. This CDR3 comprises 15 residues. V was trimmed by 7 bases and J by 3 bases, leaving 18 bases between them. Germline V gives CDR1 SNHLY, CDR2 FYNNEI. CDR3 sequence reads: CASTEDGLLDYGYTF. CDR3 sequence (DNA): TGTGCCAGCACCGAAGACGGACTCCTCGACTATGGCTACACCTTC.

J is TRBJ2-2 and V is TRBV10-3; 8 nucleotides align to TRBD2. CDR3 size: 14 residues. Looked up from germline, CDR1 is ENHRY and CDR2 is SYGVKD. V lost 11 bases and J lost 0; bases outside the gene matches: 5. CDR3 in DNA: TGTGCCCTCGGGGGGGCAACGAACACCGGGGAGCTGTTTTTT. As protein: CALGGATNTGELFF.

V usage is TRBV18 and J usage is TRBJ2-7, with D possibly matching TRBD1 (5 bases). Trimming removed 6 bases from V and 7 bases from J, with 19 bases in between. The CDR3 has 14 residues. Germline V gives CDR1 KGHSH, CDR2 LQKENI. Written as DNA, the CDR3 is TGTGCCAGCTCCCTCGACAGCAATGTGGGTGAGCAGTACTTC. Its translation: CASSLDSNVGEQYF.

Written as DNA, the CDR3 is TGTGCCAGCAGCGTCAAAATTTGGGACAGGGAAGTCTCATTGCATCAGCCCCAGCATTTT. It is translated as CASSVKIWDREVSLHQPQHF. This chain uses TRBV9 with TRBJ1-5; 9 bases line up with TRBD1. V was clipped by 2 bases and J by 5 bases; unmatched bases: 20. The CDR3 runs 20 residues. Germline assignment: CDR1 SGDLS and CDR2 YYNGEE.

The chain combines TRBV7-2 with TRBJ2-7; 8 bases align to TRBD1. There are 15 residues in the CDR3. CDR1 is SGHTA, CDR2 FQGNSA, per germline. The junction had 9 bases not matched to a gene; V was cut back by 5 bases and J by 3 bases. CDR3 in amino acids: CASSTRTGLYYEQYF. In nucleotides, the CDR3 is TGTGCCAGCAGCACCCGGACAGGGTTGTACTACGAGCAGTACTTC.

This clone has only a few counts. The V call is TRBV6-6, the J call TRBJ1-2; a weak D match, TRBD1 (5 bases). CDR1 MNHNY and CDR2 SVGAGI come from the germline V gene (reference sequence). Trimming took off 5 bases at V and 4 bases at J, with 11 bases between the two ends. CDR3 length: 13 amino acids. The CDR3 DNA is TGTGCCAGCAGTCCCGGACAAAGCTATGGCTACACCTTC. As protein: CASSPGQSYGYTF.

This clone was counted a single time. The chain couples TRBV10-3 to TRBJ2-2; TRBD2 might be the D (6 bases). Trimming left V 3 bases short and J 5 bases short, with 13 bases between. The CDR3 spans 15 residues. Germline CDR1 reads ENHRY; CDR2 reads SYGVKD. CDR3 DNA: TGTGCCATCAGTGAATCGGGGGAGGCTACCGGGGAGCTGTTTTTT. Translating gives CAISESGEATGELFF.

The chain uses TRBV19 and TRBJ2-7; maybe TRBD1 (6 bases). Trimming removed 3 bases at V and 4 bases at J, with 10 bases between. Germline V lookup: CDR1 LNHDA, CDR2 SQIVND (reference sequence). The CDR3 runs to 13 residues. Here the CDR3 reads CASSIPGVYEQYF. CDR3 DNA: TGTGCCAGTAGTATCCCAGGGGTATACGAGCAGTACTTC.

The chain uses TRBV7-9 and TRBJ1-6, with a weak D call TRBD1 (5 bases). The germline CDR1 and CDR2 sequences are SEHNR and FQNEAQ (reference sequence). V lost 3 bases, J lost 8 bases, and 17 bases lay in between. This CDR3 has 16 amino acids. The CDR3 DNA follows: TGTGCCAGCAGCTTCGTCCTTCAGGGTCGGCATTCACCCCTCCACTTT. The encoded protein is CASSFVLQGRHSPLHF.

This clone has only a few counts. This chain connects TRBV4-2 to TRBJ2-7, with D unresolved. The V gene's germline CDR1 is LGHNA and CDR2 YNFKEQ. This CDR3 is built from 15 residues. V dropped 0 bases and J dropped 2 bases, with 11 bases sitting between them. CDR3 sequence: CASSQESTLPYEQYF. The CDR3 DNA reads as TGTGCCAGCAGCCAAGAGTCCACTTTGCCCTACGAGCAGTACTTC.

This clone was detected only a few times. The genes are TRBV7-3 and TRBJ2-6; D is unresolved. The CDR3 length is 15 residues. CDR1 is SGHTA, CDR2 FQGTGA, per germline. V was pared by 5 bases and J by 0 bases, with 8 bases between. The DNA of the CDR3 is TGTGCCAGCAGCCAGGCCGTCTCTGGGGCCAACGTCCTGACTTTC. This gives the protein CASSQAVSGANVLTF.

The chain has TRBV10-3 and TRBJ2-5; 13 bases match TRBD2. The V gene end was trimmed by 3 bases and the J gene end by 4 bases; junction bases not matched to a gene: 2. This CDR3 comprises 15 residues. Germline values: CDR1 ENHRY, CDR2 SYGVKD. CDR3 protein: CAISDWTSGGETQYF. CDR3 nucleotides: TGTGCCATCAGTGACTGGACTAGCGGGGGAGAGACCCAGTACTTC.

This chain joins TRBV11-3 and TRBJ2-5, with 7 nucleotides matching TRBD1. The CDR3 has 14 amino acids. J gave up 5 bases and V 5 bases, and 8 bases lay outside the gene matches. Germline assignment: CDR1 SGHNT and CDR2 YENEEA. The CDR3 region has the DNA TGTGCCAGCAGCCCTGGACAGGATGGTGAGACCCAGTACTTC. Its translation: CASSPGQDGETQYF.

The rearrangement uses TRBV29-1 and TRBJ1-1; D is unresolved. The germline V and J ends were trimmed by 7 bases and 3 bases, with 6 bases remaining between them. This CDR3 has 10 amino acids. From germline, CDR1 is SQVTM and CDR2 ANQGSEA. The CDR3 sequence is CSARDTEAFF. The CDR3, as DNA: TGCAGCGCCCGGGACACTGAAGCTTTCTTT.

The chain recombines TRBV5-6 with TRBJ2-3, with 8 bases fitting TRBD1. Germline CDR1 reads SGHDT; CDR2 reads YYEEEE. This CDR3 spans 15 amino acids. Trimming removed 2 bases from V and 2 bases from J; junction bases left unmatched: 4. CDR3 DNA: TGTGCCAGCAGCTTAGGGACAGGTCCCACAGATACGCAGTATTTT. It is translated as CASSLGTGPTDTQYF.

This rearrangement joins TRBV5-6 to TRBJ2-7; TRBD2 matches at 8 bases. The germline gives CDR1 SGHDT, CDR2 YYEEEE. V lost 4 bases, J lost 4 bases, and 10 bases stayed unmatched. The length of the CDR3 is 15 residues. The CDR3 sequence: CASSAGAGTRYEQYF. As DNA, the CDR3 is TGTGCCAGCAGCGCCGGAGCGGGGACTAGATACGAGCAGTACTTC.

V gene TRBV11-2 combines with J gene TRBJ2-5, with 7 bases lining up with TRBD2. TRBJ2-7 matches the DNA end more closely, so the J call is doubtful. The CDR3 runs to 12 residues. Germline-derived CDR1 and CDR2 are SGHAT and FQNNGV. The CDR3 loop is CASSFWGGEQYF. The DNA for the CDR3 is TGTGCCAGCAGCTTTTGGGGGGGCGAGCAGTACTTC.

This clone was counted once. The chain joins TRBV5-4 to TRBJ1-1; the D gene is possibly TRBD1 (6 bases). V lost 3 bases to trimming and J lost 1 base, with 10 bases between them. The CDR3 spans 14 residues. The germline V gene has CDR1 SGHNT and CDR2 YYREEE (reference sequence). The CDR3 coding sequence is TGTGCCAGCAGCTCGGACAGAAGGAACACTGAAGCTTTCTTT. This codes for CASSSDRRNTEAFF.

This clone was seen a handful of times. Other DNA sequences within the sample encode an identical CDR3. The rearrangement joins TRBV5-4 to TRBJ1-1; unclear D gene. The germline V and J ends were trimmed by 1 base and 2 bases, with 9 bases remaining between them. The CDR3 is made up of 14 amino acids. Germline assignment: CDR1 SGHNT and CDR2 YYREEE (reference sequence). The CDR3, as DNA: TGTGCCAGCAGCTTGTCACAGAGCAACACTGAAGCTTTCTTT. This sequence encodes CASSLSQSNTEAFF.

The chain joins TRBV7-2 to TRBJ2-1, with a possible D match to TRBD2 (5 bases). V shed 5 bases and J shed 1 base, with 15 bases lying between them. The CDR3 has 16 residues. The germline CDR1 and CDR2 sequences are SGHTA and FQGNSA. CDR3 in DNA: TGTGCCAGCAGCCAAGTGGGGAGCACATCCTACAATGAGCAGTTCTTC. It encodes CASSQVGSTSYNEQFF.

The table lists this clone with a few counts. This rearrangement joins TRBV30 to TRBJ1-1, with D possibly being TRBD1 (5 bases). CDR3 length: 13 amino acids. Trimming pared 3 bases from V and 6 bases from J, leaving 14 bases between. The germline V gene has CDR1 GTSNPN and CDR2 SVGIG (reference sequence). CDR3 residues: CAWSHLATAEAFF. The CDR3 DNA reads TGTGCCTGGAGCCATCTTGCGACAGCTGAAGCTTTCTTT.

This clone showed up just once. CDR3 residues: CASSSTGGADSPLHF. In nucleotides, the CDR3 is TGTGCCAGCAGCTCTACCGGGGGAGCTGATTCACCCCTCCACTTT. The V gene is TRBV7-3, the J gene TRBJ1-6; possibly TRBD1 for D (5 bases). Between the trimmed V and J ends, which lost 4 bases and 8 bases, there was a span of 15 bases. Germline CDR1 SGHTA, CDR2 FQGTGA. This CDR3 has 15 residues.

The rearrangement links TRBV13 to TRBJ2-7; 7 bases line up with TRBD2. Trimming at V came to 5 bases and at J to 3 bases, leaving 4 bases not matched to a gene. The germline CDR1 and CDR2 sequences are PRHDT and FYEKMQ (reference sequence). This CDR3 has 13 residues. In DNA form, the CDR3 reads TGTGCCAGCAGCCCTAGGACTAGCTACGAGCAGTACTTC. Amino acid sequence: CASSPRTSYEQYF.

V is TRBV5-6 and J is TRBJ2-3; TRBD2 might be the D (5 bases). Between the trimmed V and J ends, which lost 2 bases and 8 bases, there was a span of 12 bases. The CDR3 length is 13 residues. Germline CDR1 reads SGHDT; CDR2 reads YYEEEE. The CDR3 is CASSFGQAGTQYF. The DNA for the CDR3 is TGTGCCAGCAGCTTCGGCCAGGCGGGTACGCAGTATTTT.

This chain joins TRBV18 and TRBJ1-3, with unresolved D. Trimming took off 0 bases at V and 2 bases at J, with 8 bases between the two ends. The CDR3 extends over 15 amino acids. Germline CDR1 KGHSH, CDR2 LQKENI. CDR3 coding DNA: TGTGCCAGCTCACCACCGGTACAGCCTGGAAACACCATATATTTT. It specifies CASSPPVQPGNTIYF. Variable domain in full (rest from reference TRBV18 and TRBJ1-3): NAGVMQNPRHLVRRRGQEARLRCSPMKGHSHVYWYRQLPEEGLKFMVYLQKENIIDESGMPKERFSAEFPKEGPSILRIQQVVRGDSAAYFCASSPPVQPGNTIYFGEGSWLTVV.